This T cell receptor beta chain was sequenced in a study of beta chain features in type 1 diabetes. Since all of the isolated RNA was reverse transcribed, expressed TCRB transcripts were what got sequenced. Assay: immunoSEQ multiplex PCR; the TCRdb copy retains only in-frame clones and omits some. The table records roughly 350,000 clones, approximately 10% of them present only once. V shed 4 bases and J 0 bases; nucleotides not matched to a gene: 11. The CDR3 loop spans 18 amino acids. CDR1 and CDR2 (germline): SGHNT, YYREEE (reference sequence). This clone was observed a few times. Sequencing was done on a sample of naive CD4+ T cells from blood. The receptor was isolated from a woman in her thirties in good health. The gene calls are TRBV5-4 and TRBJ2-1; 9 bases map to TRBD2. The CDR3 nucleotides read TGTGCCAGCAGCACTTCCCCGACTAGCGGTCGCTCCTACAATGAGCAGTTCTTC. Protein product: CASSTSPTSGRSYNEQFF.